This T cell receptor (beta chain) originates from a study of blood T cell repertoires in COVID-19. Across the whole study: Samples taken during acute and convalescent COVID-19 were collected in the United States, Italy and Spain. Sample material is recorded as cDNA or gDNA derived from T cells, B-cell-depleted T cells, or PBMCs.

Per the original data handling: By means of reference gene primer amplification, nucleated cell counts were estimated. The protocol was immunoSEQ multiplex PCR, while the TCRdb copy is restricted to in-frame clones and leaves out a portion. V and J calls and clone size follow that table, whereas D and trimming were derived from the DNA. The sample lists 100,000 to 150,000 clones; about four fifths were seen once. What was sequenced was peripheral blood. The source of this sequence is a woman in her thirties who had recovered from COVID-19.

In DNA form, the CDR3 reads TGTGCCAGCAGTTTAACCCAGAACTATAATTCACCCCTCCACTTT. Residues: CASSLTQNYNSPLHF. The chain is built from TRBV27 and TRBJ1-6; unclear D gene. The CDR3 extends over 15 amino acids. The germline V gene has CDR1 MNHEY and CDR2 SMNVEV (reference sequence). V was trimmed by 2 bases and J by 3 bases, leaving 8 bases between them.